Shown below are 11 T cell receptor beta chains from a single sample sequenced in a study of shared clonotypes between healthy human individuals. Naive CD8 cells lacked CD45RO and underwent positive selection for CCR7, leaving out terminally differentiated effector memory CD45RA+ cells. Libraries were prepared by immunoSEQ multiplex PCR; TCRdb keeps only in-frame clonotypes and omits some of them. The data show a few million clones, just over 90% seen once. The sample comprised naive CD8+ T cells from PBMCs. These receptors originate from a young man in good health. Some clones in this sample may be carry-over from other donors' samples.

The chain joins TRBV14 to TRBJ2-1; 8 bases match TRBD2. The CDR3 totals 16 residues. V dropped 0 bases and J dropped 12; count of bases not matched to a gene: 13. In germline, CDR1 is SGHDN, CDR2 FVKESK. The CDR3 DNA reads TGTGCCAGCAGCCAAGATCGACCGGGACTAGTCCATTCGCAGTTCTTC. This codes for CASSQDRPGLVHSQFF.

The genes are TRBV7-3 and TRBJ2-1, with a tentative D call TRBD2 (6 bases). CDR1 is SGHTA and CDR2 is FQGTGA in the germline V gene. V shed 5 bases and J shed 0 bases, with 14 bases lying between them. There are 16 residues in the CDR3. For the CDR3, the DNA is TGTGCCAGCAGCCCCCGGGACTCTAGCTCCTACAATGAGCAGTTCTTC. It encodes CASSPRDSSSYNEQFF.

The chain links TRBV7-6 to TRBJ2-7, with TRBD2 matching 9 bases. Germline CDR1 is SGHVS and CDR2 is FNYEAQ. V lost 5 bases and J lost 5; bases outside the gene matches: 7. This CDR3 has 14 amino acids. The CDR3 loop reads CASSPTSGPHEQYF. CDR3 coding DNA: TGTGCCAGCAGCCCGACTAGCGGTCCCCACGAGCAGTACTTC.

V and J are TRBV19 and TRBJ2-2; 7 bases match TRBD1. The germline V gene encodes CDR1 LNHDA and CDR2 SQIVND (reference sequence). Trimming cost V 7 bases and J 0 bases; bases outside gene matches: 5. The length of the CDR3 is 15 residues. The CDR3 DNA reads TGTGCCAGTACCGAGGGACAGACGAACACCGGGGAGCTGTTTTTT. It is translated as CASTEGQTNTGELFF. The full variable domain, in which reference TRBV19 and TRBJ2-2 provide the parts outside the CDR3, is DGGITQSPKYLFRKEGQNVTLSCEQNLNHDAMYWYRQDPGQGLRLIYYSQIVNDFQKGDIAEGYSVSREKKESFPLTVTSAQKNPTAFYLCASTEGQTNTGELFFGEGSRLTVL.

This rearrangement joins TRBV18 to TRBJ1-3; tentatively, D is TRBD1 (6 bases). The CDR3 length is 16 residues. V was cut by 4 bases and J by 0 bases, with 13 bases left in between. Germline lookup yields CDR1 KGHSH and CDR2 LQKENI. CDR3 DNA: TGTGCCAGCTCACGTCGACAGGAGAGCTCTGGAAACACCATATATTTT. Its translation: CASSRRQESSGNTIYF.

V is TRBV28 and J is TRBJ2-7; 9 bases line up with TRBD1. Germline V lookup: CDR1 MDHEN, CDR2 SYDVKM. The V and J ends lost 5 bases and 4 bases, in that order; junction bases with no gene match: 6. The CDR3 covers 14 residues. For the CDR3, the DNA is TGTGCCAGCAGTGAGGGGACAGGGAGGTACGAGCAGTACTTC. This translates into CASSEGTGRYEQYF.

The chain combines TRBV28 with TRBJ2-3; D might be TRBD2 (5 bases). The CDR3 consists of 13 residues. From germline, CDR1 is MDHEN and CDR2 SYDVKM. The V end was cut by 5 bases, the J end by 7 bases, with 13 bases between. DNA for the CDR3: TGTGCCAGCAGTCATACAAGCGGCCATACGCAGTATTTT. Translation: CASSHTSGHTQYF.

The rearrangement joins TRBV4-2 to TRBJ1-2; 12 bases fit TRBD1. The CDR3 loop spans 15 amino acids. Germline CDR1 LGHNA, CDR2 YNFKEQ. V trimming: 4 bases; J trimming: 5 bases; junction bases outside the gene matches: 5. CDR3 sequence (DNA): TGTGCCAGCAGCCTGGGGACAGGGGGCGCGTATGGCTACACCTTC. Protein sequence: CASSLGTGGAYGYTF.

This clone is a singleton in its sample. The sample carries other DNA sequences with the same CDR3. The CDR3 coding sequence is TGTGCCAGCAGCCTCCGGACAGGGAGCACAGATACGCAGTATTTT. Its protein is CASSLRTGSTDTQYF. V gene TRBV13 combines with J gene TRBJ2-3; TRBD1 aligns across 8 bases. The junction had 4 bases not matched to a gene; V was cut back by 5 bases and J by 0 bases. Germline CDR1 and CDR2: PRHDT and FYEKMQ (reference sequence). The CDR3 covers 15 residues.

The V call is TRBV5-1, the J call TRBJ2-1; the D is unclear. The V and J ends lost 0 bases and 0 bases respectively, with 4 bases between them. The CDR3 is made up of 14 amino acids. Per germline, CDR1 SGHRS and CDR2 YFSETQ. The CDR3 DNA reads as TGCGCCAGCAGCTTGGTAAACTCCTACAATGAGCAGTTCTTC. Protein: CASSLVNSYNEQFF.

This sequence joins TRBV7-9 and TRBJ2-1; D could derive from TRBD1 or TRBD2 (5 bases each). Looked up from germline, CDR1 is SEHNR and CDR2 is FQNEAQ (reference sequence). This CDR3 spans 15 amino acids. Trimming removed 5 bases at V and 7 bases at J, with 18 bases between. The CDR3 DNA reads TGTGCCAGCAGCCCCGGGCGGTCGTGGGGGAATGAGCAGTTCTTC. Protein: CASSPGRSWGNEQFF.